Sequencing of this T cell receptor beta chain was carried out in a study of response to subunit inactivated influenza vaccine. With V trimmed by 3 bases and J by 5 bases, 5 bases remained unmatched. The CDR3 contains 14 residues. General observations from the study: The authors proposed limited new T cell recruitment per seasonal influenza vaccination.

Note on this clonotype: Its specificity is unknown.

Via MiXCR, TCRdb re-called the RT-PCR reads, giving one row per CDR3 protein. In the table there are around 580,000 distinct CDR3 sequences, 12% to 15% of which are singletons. The chain joins TRBV12-3 or TRBV12-4 to TRBJ2-5; 8 positions agree with TRBD1. The source was PBMCs from blood, collected less than 13 days after vaccination. The TCR originated in a man aged 50-59 years who received an inactivated influenza vaccine. The CDR3 nucleotides are TGTGCCAGCAGTTTCCTTAACAGGGGGGAGACCCAGTACTTC. The encoded protein is CASSFLNRGETQYF.